This T cell receptor (beta chain) was profiled in a study of glioma-infiltrating T cells. Findings and caveats of the study: Tissue and blood shared very few CDR3 sequences.

The iRepertoire nested amplicon-rescue multiplex PCR amplified TCR alpha and beta CDR3s from RNA. One-step reverse transcription and amplification started from approximately 100-400 ng of tissue mRNA or PBMC total RNA. A single record per CDR3 protein comes from TCRdb applying MiXCR to the multiplex PCR reads. This table holds more than 110,000 distinct CDR3 sequences, around 42% found once. For this clonotype: The antigen is unknown.

Germline lookup yields CDR1 SGHRS and CDR2 YFSETQ. J was trimmed by 7 bases and V by 1 base; bases with no gene match: 7. CDR3 length: 14 residues. The source is a human donor with low-grade glioma or glioblastoma, undergoing nonglioma brain surgery, or in good health (not recorded which). The genes are TRBV5-1 and TRBJ1-1; 7 bases fit TRBD1. Sequencing was carried out using glioma tissue, nonneoplastic brain tissue, or PBMCs (not recorded which). The CDR3 DNA sequence: TGCGCCAGCAGCTTGTCGACAGGGTCGGATGAAGCTTTCTTT. Its translation: CASSLSTGSDEAFF.